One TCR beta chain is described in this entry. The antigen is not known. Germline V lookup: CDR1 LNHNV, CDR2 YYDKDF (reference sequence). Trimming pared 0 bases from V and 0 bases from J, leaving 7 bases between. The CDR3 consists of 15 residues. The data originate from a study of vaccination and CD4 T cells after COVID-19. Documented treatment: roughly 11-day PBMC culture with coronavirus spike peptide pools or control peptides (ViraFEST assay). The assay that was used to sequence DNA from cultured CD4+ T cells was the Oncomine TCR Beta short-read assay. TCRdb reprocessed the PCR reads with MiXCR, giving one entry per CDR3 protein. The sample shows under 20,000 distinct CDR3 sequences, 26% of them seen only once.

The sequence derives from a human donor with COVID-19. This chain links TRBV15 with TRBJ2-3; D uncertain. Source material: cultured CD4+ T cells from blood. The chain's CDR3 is CATSRDAVSTDTQYF. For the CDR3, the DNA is TGTGCCACCAGCAGAGATGCGGTTAGCACAGATACGCAGTATTTT.